Below, 14 T cell receptor beta chains from the same sample are listed, as sequenced in a study of shared clonotypes between healthy human individuals. The assay was immunoSEQ multiplex PCR, and TCRdb's table has in-frame clones only and misses some. The sample includes approximately 720,000 clones, about 78% of them seen just once. The sequencing input was memory CD4+ T cells sorted from blood. Subset of the sample: CD45RA-negative fraction. Source of these receptors: a young woman in good health.

The chain recombines TRBV7-8 with TRBJ2-5; 7 positions match TRBD2. The V gene's germline CDR1 is SGHVS and CDR2 FQNEAQ. V dropped 5 bases and J dropped 5; count of bases not matched to a gene: 5. CDR3 size: 13 residues. The CDR3 region is CASSTSSGETQYF. CDR3 DNA: TGTGCCAGCAGCACGTCTAGCGGCGAGACCCAGTACTTC.

This clone appeared a single time. J is TRBJ1-2 and V is TRBV18; D possibly corresponds to TRBD1 (6 bases). The CDR3 is 16 amino acids. Germline CDR1 is KGHSH and CDR2 is LQKENI. The V end lost 4 bases, the J end lost 3 bases, and 18 bases lay between the germline ends. CDR3 amino acids: CASSRPAGEGDYGYTF. CDR3 DNA sequence: TGTGCCAGCTCACGACCGGCAGGGGAGGGTGACTATGGCTACACCTTC.

Turning to this clone: The same CDR3 also results from other DNA sequences found in this sample. The chain is built from TRBV7-3 and TRBJ1-1; 11 bases map to TRBD1. Looked up from germline, CDR1 is SGHTA and CDR2 is FQGTGA. The CDR3 spans 13 residues. V was pared by 5 bases and J by 8 bases, with 4 bases of the junction left unmatched. The CDR3 region is CASSVDRGREAFF. The CDR3 coding sequence is TGTGCCAGCAGCGTGGACAGGGGGCGAGAAGCTTTCTTT.

The CDR3 region has the DNA TGTGCCAGCAGTGAATGGGCGGGCACCTACAATGAGCAGTTCTTC. It is translated as CASSEWAGTYNEQFF. V usage is TRBV2 and J usage is TRBJ2-1; maybe TRBD2 (5 bases). The germline V and J ends were trimmed by 2 bases and 2 bases, with 10 bases remaining between them. The CDR3 is made up of 15 amino acids. Germline CDR1 reads SNHLY; CDR2 reads FYNNEI.

The chain employs TRBV28 and TRBJ2-1; 8 bases line up with TRBD1. The germline V gene encodes CDR1 MDHEN and CDR2 SYDVKM. Losses at the gene ends were 6 bases for V and 7 bases for J; bases not matched to a gene: 11. The CDR3 is 15 residues long. The CDR3 DNA sequence: TGTGCCAGCAGCTATTCGACAGGGGCCTTAAATGAGCAGTTCTTC. This translates into CASSYSTGALNEQFF.

This chain links TRBV7-8 with TRBJ2-5; TRBD2 matches at 12 bases. J lost 9 bases, V lost 5 bases, and 19 bases had no gene match. Germline V gene sequence: CDR1 SGHVS, CDR2 FQNEAQ. The CDR3 length is 18 residues. This CDR3 is CASSPPRRLAGVHASQYF. The CDR3 nucleotides read TGTGCCAGCAGCCCCCCCAGACGACTAGCGGGAGTCCATGCGTCCCAGTACTTC.

The V call is TRBV6-5, the J call TRBJ2-7; D not certain. CDR3 length equals 15 residues. Germline loops: CDR1 MNHEY, CDR2 SVGAGI. Trimming removed 4 bases at V and 0 bases at J, with 13 bases between. The CDR3 loop is CASSFAAPGSYEQYF. Written as DNA, the CDR3 is TGTGCCAGCAGTTTCGCAGCCCCCGGCTCCTACGAGCAGTACTTC.

This clone was counted a single time. The rearrangement uses TRBV7-6 and TRBJ2-1; the D gene is possibly TRBD2 (6 bases). V lost 0 bases to trimming and J lost 9 bases, with 15 bases between them. CDR3 length: 15 amino acids. CDR1 SGHVS and CDR2 FNYEAQ come from the germline V gene. In nucleotides, the CDR3 is TGTGCCAGCAGCTTAGCCCACGGGAGTGTGACTGAGCAGTTCTTC. This gives the protein CASSLAHGSVTEQFF.

The rearrangement uses TRBV29-1 and TRBJ1-1; D gene ambiguous. The CDR3 runs to 8 residues. The V gene lost 6 bases and the J gene lost 7 bases, with 3 bases spanning the gap. CDR1 and CDR2 from the germline V gene are SQVTM and ANQGSEA. CDR3 nucleotide sequence: TGCAGCGTATTTGAAGCTTTCTTT. Its translation is CSVFEAFF.

This sequence joins TRBV5-1 and TRBJ2-3; no clear D gene. The CDR3 covers 13 residues. Germline V gives CDR1 SGHRS, CDR2 YFSETQ. The V gene lost 2 bases and the J gene lost 3 bases, with 7 bases spanning the gap. The CDR3, as DNA: TGCGCCAGCAGCTTAGCCGAAACAGATACGCAGTATTTT. Amino acid sequence: CASSLAETDTQYF. Variable domain in full (rest from reference TRBV5-1 and TRBJ2-3): KAGVTQTPRYLIKTRGQQVTLSCSPISGHRSVSWYQQTPGQGLQFLFEYFSETQRNKGNFPGRFSGRQFSNSRSEMNVSTLELGDSALYLCASSLAETDTQYFGPGTRLTVL.

V and J are TRBV19 and TRBJ1-1; maybe TRBD1 (6 bases). The germline gives CDR1 LNHDA, CDR2 SQIVND (reference sequence). CDR3 length: 13 amino acids. Trimming took 2 bases from V and 4 from J, leaving 8 bases between them. The CDR3 DNA sequence: TGTGCCAGTAGTATAAGGGGGGCCACTGAAGCTTTCTTT. Encoded protein: CASSIRGATEAFF.

The gene calls are TRBV6-5 and TRBJ2-1, with no clear D. The CDR3 has 10 amino acids. V was pared by 8 bases and J by 8 bases, with 7 bases between. Germline V gives CDR1 MNHEY, CDR2 SVGAGI. The CDR3 protein is CASGRDEQFF. CDR3 coding DNA: TGTGCCAGCGGAAGGGATGAGCAGTTCTTC.

As concerns this clone: Being one base from a much bigger clone, this may be a read error. This same CDR3 is encoded by further DNA sequences in the sample. The chain links TRBV6-6 to TRBJ2-3, with 10 positions matching TRBD1. CDR1 is MNHNY, CDR2 SVGAGI, per germline (reference sequence). Germline trimming cut 2 bases from V and 1 base from J; bases unmatched to any gene: 0. The CDR3 is 15 residues long. The CDR3 nucleotides are TGTGCCAGCAGTTACGGGACAGGGGGCACAGATACGCAGTATTTT. Translation gives CASSYGTGGTDTQYF.

J is TRBJ2-5 and V is TRBV27, with D perhaps being TRBD1 or TRBD2 (5 bases each). V shed 5 bases and J shed 2 bases, with 15 bases lying between them. The CDR3 is 15 amino acids. CDR1 and CDR2 (germline): MNHEY, SMNVEV (reference sequence). The CDR3 reads CASSLRRGGQETQYF. Here the CDR3 DNA reads TGTGCCAGCAGTCTCCGCCGGGGCGGGCAAGAGACCCAGTACTTC.